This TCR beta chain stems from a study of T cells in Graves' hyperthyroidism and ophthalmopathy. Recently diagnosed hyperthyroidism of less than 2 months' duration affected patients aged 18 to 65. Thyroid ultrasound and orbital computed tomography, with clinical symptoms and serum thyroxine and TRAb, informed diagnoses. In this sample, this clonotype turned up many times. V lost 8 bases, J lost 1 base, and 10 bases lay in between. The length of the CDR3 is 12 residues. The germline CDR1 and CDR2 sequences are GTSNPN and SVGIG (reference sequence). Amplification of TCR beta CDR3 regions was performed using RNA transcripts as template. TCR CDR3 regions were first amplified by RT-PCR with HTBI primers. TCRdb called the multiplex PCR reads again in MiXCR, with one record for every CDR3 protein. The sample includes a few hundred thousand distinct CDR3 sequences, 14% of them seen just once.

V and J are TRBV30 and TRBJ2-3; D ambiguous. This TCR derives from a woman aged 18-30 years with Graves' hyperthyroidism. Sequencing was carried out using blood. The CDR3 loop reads CAQSEGTDTQYF. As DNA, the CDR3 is TGTGCCCAGTCTGAGGGCACAGATACGCAGTATTTT.